The TCR beta chain under discussion was sequenced for a study of cytomegalovirus exposure and HLA in healthy donors (dated by TCRdb to 2015 to 2018). Background for the entire study: An earlier analysis of some 500 of the donors reported 276 Gb of sequence data and around 120 million unique TCR beta sequences from roughly 180 million T cells. An early release that covered more than 550 HLA-typed donors contained about 300 gigabases of sequencing data and 80 million or so unique TCR sequences. Among the roughly 410 genotyped donors, around 81% belonged to the genetic ancestry cluster associated with self-reported Caucasian donors. The study aimed to test whether signatures of past pathogen exposure could be identified by cataloging public T cell receptors. The T cell repertoires of around 670 subjects were profiled by immunosequencing and related to cytomegalovirus serostatus. Along with the approximately 620-subject first cohort, a separate validation cohort of over a hundred different subjects was used. High-throughput TCR immunosequencing, statistical association of individual TCRs with disease status, and machine learning were combined to predict cytomegalovirus infection status. To study patterns of TCR occurrence, a later analysis re-analyzed previously published TCR beta repertoires from around 670 donors and added high-resolution HLA genotyping. In the later analysis, no new phenotypic data were used to find candidate immune exposures; instead, reliance was placed on TCR beta sequences and their occurrence across donors. In an earlier analysis of roughly 580 of the donors, high-throughput TCR beta sequencing was used to judge whether each TCR beta V gene segment behaved as functional or pseudogenic. Donor age, sex, ethnicity and CMV serostatus were compiled together with the repertoire data. A later genetic analysis used genome-wide SNP genotypes for about 60% of the 666 donors, treating that subset as a discovery cohort. Every repertoire in the discovery cohort had been generated on one and the same sequencing platform. Class I and class II HLA loci were covered by the typing at four-digit resolution. The number of donors typed differed by locus, with about 629-640 for A, B, C, DRB1 and DQB1, roughly 520 for DQA1, 600 to 610 for DPA1, and about 450 for DPB1. Five DR-DQ haplotypes were handled as single units for association and clustering, since linkage in the cohort was strong. Among about 400 genotyped donors of the cohort, an average of approximately 240,000 unique TCR beta nucleotide sequences was sequenced per donor, of which 15% to 20% were non-productive. Paper-wide results and their limitations: The classifier was reported to diagnose cytomegalovirus status with high specificity and sensitivity in both the original cohort and the validation cohort. A later analysis found that most CMV-associated TCR beta chains appeared HLA-restricted, with HLA associations seemingly driven largely by CMV exposure. When HLA alleles, especially DR and DQ, strongly co-occurred, TCR associations were difficult to assign to individual alleles. Because counts were too low, roughly 16 rarely observed V segments, including chromosome 9 orphons, were left out of the earlier analysis of 587 of the donors. While some public TCRs were present in many individuals, most TCR sequences turned up only very rarely across donors. The only immune exposure information available for the cohort was CMV serostatus. A later genetic analysis reported fewer N-insertions in productive TCRs among donors in an Asian-associated ancestry cluster than the roughly 720-donor mean. A total of 150 to 200 TCR beta chains were listed by the study as associated with cytomegalovirus. Linkage disequilibrium might explain the correlated functional status among segregating V segments, but an unknown experimental factor could not be ruled out. A group of highly shared sequence variants was considered likely to be a technical artifact of the sequencing pipeline. According to the authors, the approach could potentially be generalized to other disease states and immunological phenotypes. In a later analysis, several top co-occurrence clusters were reported to appear linked to parvovirus B19, influenza, CMV and Epstein-Barr virus. A few of the identified cytomegalovirus-associated TCR beta chains were confirmed in vitro to be specific for cytomegalovirus antigens. An earlier analysis of around 500 of the donors showed that most TCR beta V segments appeared in productive rearrangements either about 87% or about 30% of the time, which broadly matched IMGT annotations. According to a later analysis, TCR association rates differed among HLA loci, with DRB1 alleles showing the most associated TCRs and HLA-C alleles showing the fewest. Only TCR beta chains were sequenced in this cohort, and the absence of alpha or paired-chain data limited detectable features. Roughly uniform sequencing depth across donors was assumed in presence/absence analyses, although this assumption may not hold. A further reported finding was that TCR beta sequences accurately predicted the HLA-A and HLA-B alleles for most subjects in the first cohort. A later analysis associated approximately 17,000 TCR beta sequences with specific HLA alleles at a false discovery rate of 0.05. A later genetic analysis associated a missense DCLRE1C variant with V-gene and J-gene trimming of TCR beta chains, and an independent cohort replicated the association. Because HLA typing was missing for some donors at each locus, association tests included only the typed subset. In a later analysis, HLA-associated TCR beta chains showed more clonal expansion and lower generation probabilities than non-associated chains that were equally common.

In total, more than 500 healthy bone marrow donors made up the cohort. At the time of sampling, every cohort member was nominally healthy, though immune exposures that went unrecorded were likely present. The donor was CMV seronegative and was included in the group of a few hundred seronegative cohort members. A peripheral blood sample was provided by each donor, and peripheral blood mononuclear cells were used for TCR beta sequencing. Genomic DNA extraction from the blood cell samples was performed with the Qiagen DNeasy Blood Extraction Kit. Details on this clone: Its antigen remains undetermined. Within one base of it there is no much larger clone, and no base qualities were kept.

The protocol used for the library was the immunoSEQ multiplex PCR assay. The multiplex PCR relied on a mix of 60 forward primers for TCR Vbeta segments and 13 reverse primers for TCR Jbeta segments. The CDR3 region of rearranged TCR beta genes was amplified from genomic DNA by a multiplex PCR assay. The Illumina HiSeq System was used to sequence the amplified TCR beta libraries as 87-base-pair reads. The study's own analysis went as follows. In a later analysis, 80 million or so unique TCR beta chains were counted across the approximately 640 repertoires, and about 10 million of these chains were shared by at least two donors. Raw reads were error-corrected and collapsed into unique sequences by a nearest-neighbor algorithm in which closely related sequences were merged to remove PCR and sequencing errors. Alignment of CDR3 sequences to IMGT reference sequences was used to assign V, D and J gene segments. For a sequence to be retained, a match of at least six nucleotides to both a V gene segment and a J gene segment was required. A rearrangement counted as productive if the CDR3 had no stop codons and remained in frame with V and J, and every other rearrangement counted as non-productive. Following IMGT convention, CDR3 was defined as the stretch from the second conserved V-encoded cysteine to the conserved J-encoded phenylalanine. Sequences without an unambiguous match to a single V gene segment were excluded from the earlier analysis of 450 to 650 of the donors. In an earlier analysis of several hundred of the donors, V segments were called functional above 56.7% productive rearrangements and were called segregating when the between-donor standard deviation exceeded 5%. A statistical classification framework was built to diagnose cytomegalovirus status from the catalog of TCR beta chain sequences. In a later analysis, V and J genes were assigned by comparing TCR nucleotide sequences against IMGT/GENE-DB human TR gene sequences. Using the TCRdist pipeline, a later analysis assigned CDR3 sequences along with most-parsimonious VDJ recombination scenarios. In a later analysis, each TCR beta chain was defined by its CDR3 amino acid sequence together with its V-gene family, and reads lacking a unique V-gene family were excluded. To address suspected cross-contamination and a sequencing artifact, a later analysis removed under 600 highly shared, low-generation-probability nucleotide sequences. A later analysis calculated a clonal expansion index for each public chain from normalized within-repertoire ranks of inferred template counts. In a later analysis, generation probabilities were computed using a VDJ recombination model fitted to out-of-frame rearrangements, and the results were checked against IGoR. Hypergeometric tests were used in a later analysis to score TCR-TCR, TCR-HLA and TCR-CMV co-occurrence, with a repertoire-size bias correction applied to the TCR pairs. To estimate false discovery rates, a later analysis permuted the HLA or CMV assignments 20 times. In a later analysis, co-occurring TCRs were grouped using DBSCAN, with TCRdist sequence similarity added in when clustering inside HLA-allele-positive subsets. For co-occurrence clustering, repertoires with fewer than 30,000 or more than 120,000 public chains were excluded, along with a handful of repertoires with anomalous nucleotide sharing. The clones in this table, taken by TCRdb from immuneACCESS, are in-frame only. Not every clone is retained; where verified, under half of the shortfall comes from an unresolved V gene, and the cause of the rest is unknown. The DNA was the basis for D and trimming; V, J and clone size are from that table. The sample table lists 150,000 to 200,000 clones, approximately 80% of them with a count of one. The ten largest clones add up to around 1.9% of the sample.

The sample consisted of PBMCs. This receptor was taken from a woman under 40 in good health and CMV-seronegative.

The DNA sequence is TGTGCCAGCAGCCGGGGTCCATGGAAGGATCAGCCCCAGCATTTT. Translated, it gives CASSRGPWKDQPQHF. In this chain, TRBV5-8 is recombined with TRBJ1-5; too little of a D gene remains to name it. The CDR3, cysteine through phenylalanine, is 15 amino acids long. Only CDR3 DNA is held: 45 bases, read in frame from base 1. V lost 4 bases and J lost 5 bases; the stretch between them is 16 bases long. The CDR1 and CDR2 encoded by the germline V gene are SGHTS and YDEGEE.